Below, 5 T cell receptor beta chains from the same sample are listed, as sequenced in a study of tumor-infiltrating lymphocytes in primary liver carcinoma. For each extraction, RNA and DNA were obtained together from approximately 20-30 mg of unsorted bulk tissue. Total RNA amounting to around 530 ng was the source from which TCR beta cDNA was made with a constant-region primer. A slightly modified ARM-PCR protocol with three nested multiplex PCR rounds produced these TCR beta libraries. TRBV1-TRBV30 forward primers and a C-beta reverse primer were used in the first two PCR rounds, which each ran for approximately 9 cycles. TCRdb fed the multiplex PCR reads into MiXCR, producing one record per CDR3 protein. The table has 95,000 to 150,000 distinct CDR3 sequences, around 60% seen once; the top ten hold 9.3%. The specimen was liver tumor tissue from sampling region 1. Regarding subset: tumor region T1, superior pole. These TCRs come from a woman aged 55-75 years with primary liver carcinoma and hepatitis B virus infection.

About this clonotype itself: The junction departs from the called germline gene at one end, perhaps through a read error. This CDR3 reads CASSSRGARTMGNKQFF. The CDR3 DNA sequence: TGTGCCAGCAGCTCCCGGGGAGCGCGGACTATGGGCAATAAGCAGTTCTTC. The V and J genes are TRBV11-3 and TRBJ2-1, with D possibly being TRBD2 (6 bases). CDR1 and CDR2 from the germline V gene are SGHNT and YENEEA. The CDR3 has 17 amino acids.

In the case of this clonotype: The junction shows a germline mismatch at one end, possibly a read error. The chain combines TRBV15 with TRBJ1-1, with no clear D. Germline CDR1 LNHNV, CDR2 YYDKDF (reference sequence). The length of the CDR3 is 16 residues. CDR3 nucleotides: TGTGCCATCAGCAGAGATATATGGTCGGTGAACACTGAAGCTTTCTTT. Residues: CAISRDIWSVNTEAFF. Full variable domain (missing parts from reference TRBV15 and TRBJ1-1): DAMVIQNPRYQVTQFGKPVTLSCSQTLNHNVMYWYQQKSSQAPKLLFHYYDKDFNNEADTPDNFQSRRPNTSFCFLDIRSPGLGDTAMYLCAISRDIWSVNTEAFFGQGTRLTVV.

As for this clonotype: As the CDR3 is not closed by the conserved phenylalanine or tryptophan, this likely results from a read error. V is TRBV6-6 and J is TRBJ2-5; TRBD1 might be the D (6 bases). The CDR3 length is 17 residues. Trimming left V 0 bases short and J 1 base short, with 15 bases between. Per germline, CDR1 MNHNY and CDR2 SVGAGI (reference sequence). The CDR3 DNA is TGTGCCAGCAGTTACTCGACTCACAGGGCTCCCCAAGAGACCCAGTACTCC. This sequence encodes CASSYSTHRAPQETQYS.

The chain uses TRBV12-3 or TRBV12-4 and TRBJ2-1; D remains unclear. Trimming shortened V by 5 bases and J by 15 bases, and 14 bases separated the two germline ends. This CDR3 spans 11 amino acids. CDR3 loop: CASSIGPAAFF. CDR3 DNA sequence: TGTGCCAGCAGTATAGGACCCGCCGCGTTCTTC.

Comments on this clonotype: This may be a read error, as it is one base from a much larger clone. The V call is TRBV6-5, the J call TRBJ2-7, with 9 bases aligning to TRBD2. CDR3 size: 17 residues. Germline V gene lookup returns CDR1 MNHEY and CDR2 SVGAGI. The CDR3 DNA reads TGTGCCACCAGTCGCTCGTTAGCGGGAGTGCGCTCCTACGAGCAGTACTTC. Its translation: CATSRSLAGVRSYEQYF.